The next 15 T cell receptor beta chains were all read from a single sample in a study of neurological immune-mediated disorders. TCRdb re-analysed the 5' RACE reads in MiXCR, keeping a single row per CDR3 protein. This table has about 90,000 distinct CDR3 sequences, roughly an eighth appearing once. Indicated time point: longitudinal time-point 2. The sample taken for sequencing was PBMCs. Receptor source: a female donor with HTLV-1-associated myelopathy (HAM/TSP).

This clonotype occurred many times. The V and J genes are TRBV7-2 and TRBJ2-7, with D perhaps matching TRBD1 or TRBD2 (6 bases each). The CDR3 loop spans 18 amino acids. V dropped 1 base and J dropped 0 bases, with 19 bases sitting between them. The germline gives CDR1 SGHTA, CDR2 FQGNSA. The CDR3 here is CASSLVGGKRGNSYEQYF. CDR3 DNA: TGTGCCAGCAGCTTAGTAGGGGGGAAAAGAGGTAACTCCTACGAGCAGTACTTC.

There are many counts of this clonotype. V gene TRBV5-1 combines with J gene TRBJ2-3; maybe TRBD2 (6 bases). The CDR3 loop spans 16 amino acids. Germline V CDR1 and CDR2: SGHRS, YFSETQ. V was pared by 4 bases and J by 3 bases, with 18 bases between. CDR3 residues: CASSVARGGTTDTQYF. In nucleotides, the CDR3 is TGCGCCAGCAGCGTAGCTAGGGGAGGAACTACAGATACGCAGTATTTT.

This clonotype came up many times. The chain carries TRBV27 and TRBJ1-5; D may be TRBD1 (6 bases). CDR1 is MNHEY, CDR2 SMNVEV, per germline (reference sequence). V lost 2 bases to trimming and J lost 3 bases, with 11 bases between them. This CDR3 spans 15 amino acids. DNA for the CDR3: TGTGCCAGCAGTTTAGACCCGGGGGCCAATCAGCCCCAGCATTTT. Translated, it gives CASSLDPGANQPQHF.

This clonotype was counted many times. This chain links TRBV12-3 or TRBV12-4 with TRBJ1-2, with 11 bases that match TRBD1. This CDR3 has 17 residues. J lost 2 bases, V lost 2 bases, and 7 bases had no gene match. CDR3 DNA sequence: TGTGCCAGCAGTTTATGGGGACAGGGGGAGGTCAACTATGGCTACACCTTC. Translation gives CASSLWGQGEVNYGYTF.

This clonotype was observed many times. This sequence joins TRBV6-1 and TRBJ2-2; weak D call: TRBD2 (6 bases). The germline gives CDR1 MNHNS, CDR2 SASEGT. The CDR3 is 14 amino acids. V lost 2 bases to trimming and J lost 4 bases, with 8 bases between them. The DNA of the CDR3 is TGTGCCAGCAGTGAAATGGGGGGCACCGGGGAGCTGTTTTTT. Its protein is CASSEMGGTGELFF.

The chain employs TRBV4-1 and TRBJ1-3, with D perhaps matching TRBD1 (6 bases). The germline gives CDR1 MGHRA, CDR2 YSYEKL. This CDR3 region has 15 residues. V was shortened by 2 bases and J by 7 bases, with 15 bases between the two germline ends. The CDR3 here is CASSQPLDSGNTIYF. CDR3 coding DNA: TGCGCCAGCAGCCAACCCCTGGACAGTGGGAACACCATATATTTT.

This clonotype has at least ten counts. The chain couples TRBV28 to TRBJ1-3, with D possibly matching TRBD1 (5 bases). Trimming took 7 bases from V and 0 from J, leaving 10 bases between them. CDR1 and CDR2 from the germline V gene are MDHEN and SYDVKM. The CDR3 covers 14 residues. Written as DNA, the CDR3 is TGTGCCAGCACCGGACACAGCTCTGGAAACACCATATATTTT. Its protein product is CASTGHSSGNTIYF.

This clonotype was picked up many times. The V and J genes are TRBV5-6 and TRBJ2-3; 7 bases match TRBD2. Germline CDR1 SGHDT, CDR2 YYEEEE. The CDR3 covers 13 residues. V shed 0 bases and J 6 bases; nucleotides not matched to a gene: 1. The CDR3 DNA follows: TGTGCCAGCAGCTTGGCAGCGGGGGATACGCAGTATTTT. Residues: CASSLAAGDTQYF.

This clonotype was observed at least ten times. This rearrangement joins TRBV5-1 to TRBJ2-4, with D possibly TRBD1 on 5 matching bases. Germline CDR1 reads SGHRS; CDR2 reads YFSETQ. V gave up 0 bases and J gave up 8 bases, with 9 bases separating them. The CDR3 runs 13 residues. CDR3 in DNA: TGCGCCAGCAGCTTGGGCTTAGGGGACATTCAGTACTTC. Translating gives CASSLGLGDIQYF.

This clonotype occurred many times. The CDR3 protein is CASSLERGGTYNEQFF. The CDR3 region has the DNA TGTGCCAGCAGCTTAGAGCGGGGGGGCACCTACAATGAGCAGTTCTTC. The V and J genes are TRBV7-8 and TRBJ2-1, with 10 positions matching TRBD2. The CDR3 totals 16 residues. Germline-derived CDR1 and CDR2 are SGHVS and FQNEAQ. Germline trimming cut 1 base from V and 2 bases from J; bases unmatched to any gene: 2.

As to this clonotype: A much larger clone differs by one base, so this may be a read error. This sequence joins TRBV5-1 and TRBJ2-1, with TRBD2 matching 8 bases. This CDR3 region has 16 residues. Germline CDR1 SGHRS, CDR2 YFSETQ. The J segment lost 1 base and the V segment lost 2 bases, leaving 5 bases of the junction unmatched. CDR3 in amino acids: CASSFIAGGSYNEQFF. Here the CDR3 DNA reads TGCGCCAGCAGCTTCATTGCGGGGGGATCCTACAATGAGCAGTTCTTC.

This clonotype was seen at least ten times. V is TRBV20-1 and J is TRBJ2-7, with TRBD2 identical over 8 bases. The length of the CDR3 is 13 residues. Trimming removed 3 bases from V and 1 base from J; junction bases left unmatched: 2. The V gene's germline CDR1 is DFQATT and CDR2 SNEGSKA (reference sequence). The CDR3 region is CSASSSGSYEQYF. CDR3 DNA: TGCAGTGCTAGCTCTAGCGGGTCCTACGAGCAGTACTTC.

In its sample, this clonotype was seen once. A read error may produce the germline difference seen at one junction end. The rearrangement links TRBV20-1 to TRBJ2-2, with 12 bases identical to TRBD2. This CDR3 spans 18 amino acids. CDR1 and CDR2 from the germline V gene are DFQATT and SNEGSKA (reference sequence). As DNA, the CDR3 is TGCAGTTCTAGAGGGGTACTAGCGGGGGGTCAGAACACCGGGGAGCTGTTTTTT. Protein: CSSRGVLAGGQNTGELFF.

This clonotype showed up just a few times. V gene TRBV2 combines with J gene TRBJ2-1; 11 nucleotides line up with TRBD2. Germline lookup yields CDR1 SNHLY and CDR2 FYNNEI. V lost 8 bases to trimming and J lost 7 bases; unmatched junction nucleotides: 16. The length of the CDR3 is 17 residues. The CDR3 bases are TGTGCCAGCGAGAATTGGGGAGGGCTAGCGGGGGGAAATGAGCAGTTCTTC. Its translation: CASENWGGLAGGNEQFF.

This clonotype was seen repeatedly, ten times or more. The rearrangement uses TRBV5-6 and TRBJ2-1; 11 positions match TRBD2. J lost 4 bases, V lost 3 bases, and 9 bases had no gene match. CDR1 SGHDT and CDR2 YYEEEE come from the germline V gene. The CDR3 covers 17 residues. The CDR3 region is CASSSGAIAGGYNEQFF. DNA of the CDR3: TGTGCCAGCAGCTCGGGCGCGATAGCGGGGGGGTACAATGAGCAGTTCTTC.